A single sample is the source of the 8 T cell receptor beta chains below, sequenced in a study of control samples from healthy donors and cancer patients. Only in-frame clones appear in the TCRdb table, and some are missing; sequencing was by immunoSEQ multiplex PCR. Found here are approximately 140,000 clones, about 89% of them singletons; the top ten hold over 6%. The sample comprised blood. All receptors come from a man younger than 30 in good health.

J is TRBJ2-3 and V is TRBV19, with D maybe TRBD1 (6 bases). V lost 5 bases and J 2 bases, leaving 14 bases between the germline ends. CDR1 is LNHDA, CDR2 SQIVND, per germline (reference sequence). The CDR3 extends over 15 amino acids. CDR3 residues: CASSDEGVFTDTQYF. The CDR3 DNA reads as TGTGCCAGTAGTGATGAGGGGGTTTTCACAGATACGCAGTATTTT.

The chain is built from TRBV5-1 and TRBJ1-2; D unclear. V was shortened by 1 base and J by 5 bases, with 9 bases between the two germline ends. The CDR3 covers 13 residues. The germline V gene has CDR1 SGHRS and CDR2 YFSETQ. CDR3 sequence (DNA): TGCGCCAGCAGCTTGAGCGAACAGTATGGCTACACCTTC. Amino acids: CASSLSEQYGYTF.

V and J are TRBV27 and TRBJ1-4; D gene unclear. This CDR3 has 18 amino acids. Trimming pared 6 bases from V and 1 base from J, leaving 21 bases between. The germline V gene has CDR1 MNHEY and CDR2 SMNVEV (reference sequence). The CDR3 DNA sequence: TGTGCCAGCAGCTTACTCTCAAATTCCGGTGTAACTAATGAAAAACTGTTTTTT. It codes for CASSLLSNSGVTNEKLFF.

The rearrangement joins TRBV7-2 to TRBJ2-3, with 9 positions matching TRBD2. CDR1 and CDR2 from the germline V gene are SGHTA and FQGNSA. The V and J ends lost 5 bases and 5 bases, in that order; junction bases with no gene match: 8. This CDR3 region has 15 residues. The CDR3 here is CASSLTSGKGDTQYF. The CDR3 coding sequence is TGTGCCAGCAGCCTGACTAGCGGAAAGGGAGATACGCAGTATTTT.

The V call is TRBV11-1, the J call TRBJ1-2; 9 bases are shared with TRBD1. The ends lost 3 bases at V and 8 bases at J; junction bases unmatched: 13. CDR3 length equals 16 residues. Germline V gene sequence: CDR1 SGHAT, CDR2 FQDESV (reference sequence). The CDR3 loop reads CASSLGQGGFLGGYTF. The DNA of the CDR3 is TGTGCCAGCAGCTTGGGACAGGGCGGTTTCCTAGGCGGCTACACCTTC.

This chain links TRBV5-1 with TRBJ2-2; 7 bases map to TRBD2. The CDR3 is made up of 16 amino acids. The V and J ends lost 4 bases and 4 bases, in that order; junction bases with no gene match: 10. Germline V gives CDR1 SGHRS, CDR2 YFSETQ. The CDR3 DNA sequence: TGCGCCAGCAGCGTAAGCGGGACCCCGAGCACCGGGGAGCTGTTTTTT. Translating it yields CASSVSGTPSTGELFF. Complete variable domain (other parts from reference TRBV5-1 and TRBJ2-2): KAGVTQTPRYLIKTRGQQVTLSCSPISGHRSVSWYQQTPGQGLQFLFEYFSETQRNKGNFPGRFSGRQFSNSRSEMNVSTLELGDSALYLCASSVSGTPSTGELFFGEGSRLTVL.

The chain combines TRBV3-1 (or the pseudogene TRBV3-2) with TRBJ1-6, with a possible D match to TRBD1 (5 bases). Germline lookup yields CDR1 LGHDT and CDR2 YNNKEL (reference sequence). CDR3 length: 15 amino acids. V shed 4 bases and J shed 9 bases, with 16 bases lying between them. In nucleotides, the CDR3 is TGTGCCAGCAGCCCCGGGACCGTAGGTAGTTCACCCCTCCACTTT. Encoded protein: CASSPGTVGSSPLHF.

The chain employs TRBV9 and TRBJ1-4; D may be TRBD1 (6 bases). This CDR3 comprises 15 residues. The V end was cut by 0 bases, the J end by 7 bases, with 13 bases between. CDR1 and CDR2 (germline): SGDLS, YYNGEE. For the CDR3, the DNA is TGTGCCAGCAGCGTAGGTACAGGGAGGGGTGAAAAACTGTTTTTT. Its protein is CASSVGTGRGEKLFF.